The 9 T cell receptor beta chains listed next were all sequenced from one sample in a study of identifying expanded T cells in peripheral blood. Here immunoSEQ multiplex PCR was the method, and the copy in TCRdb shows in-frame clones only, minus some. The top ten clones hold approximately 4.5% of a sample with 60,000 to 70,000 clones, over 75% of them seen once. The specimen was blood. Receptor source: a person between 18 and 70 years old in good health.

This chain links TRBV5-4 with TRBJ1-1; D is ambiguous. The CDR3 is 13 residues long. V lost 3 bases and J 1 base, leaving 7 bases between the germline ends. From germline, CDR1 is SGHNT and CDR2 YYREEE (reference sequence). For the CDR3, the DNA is TGTGCCAGCAGCTATACACCGAACACTGAAGCTTTCTTT. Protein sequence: CASSYTPNTEAFF.

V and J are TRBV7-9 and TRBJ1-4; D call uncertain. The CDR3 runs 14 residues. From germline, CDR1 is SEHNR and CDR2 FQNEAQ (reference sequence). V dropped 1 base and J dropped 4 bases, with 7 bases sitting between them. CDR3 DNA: TGTGCCAGCAGCTTAGTACGGGTTAATGAAAAACTGTTTTTT. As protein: CASSLVRVNEKLFF. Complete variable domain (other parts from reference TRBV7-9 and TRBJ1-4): DTGVSQNPRHKITKRGQNVTFRCDPISEHNRLYWYRQTLGQGPEFLTYFQNEAQLEKSRLLSDRFSAERPKGSFSTLEIQRTEQGDSAMYLCASSLVRVNEKLFFGSGTQLSVL.

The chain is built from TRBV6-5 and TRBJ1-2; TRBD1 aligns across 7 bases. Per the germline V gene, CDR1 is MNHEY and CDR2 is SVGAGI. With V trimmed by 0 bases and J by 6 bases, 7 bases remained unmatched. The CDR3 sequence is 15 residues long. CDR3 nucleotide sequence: TGTGCCAGCAGTTACTCGAAGGGGGCGGTGGATGGCTACACCTTC. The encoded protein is CASSYSKGAVDGYTF.

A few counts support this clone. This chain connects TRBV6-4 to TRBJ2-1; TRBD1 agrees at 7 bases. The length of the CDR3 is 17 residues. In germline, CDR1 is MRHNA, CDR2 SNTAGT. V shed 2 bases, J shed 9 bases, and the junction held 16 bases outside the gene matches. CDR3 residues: CASSDVFRDSDMGEQFF. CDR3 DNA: TGTGCCAGCAGTGACGTCTTCCGGGACAGTGACATGGGTGAGCAGTTCTTC.

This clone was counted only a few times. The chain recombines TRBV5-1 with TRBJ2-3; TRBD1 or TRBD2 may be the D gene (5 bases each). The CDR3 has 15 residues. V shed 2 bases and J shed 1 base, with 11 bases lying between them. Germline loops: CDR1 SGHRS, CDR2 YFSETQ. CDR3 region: CASSFEGRGTDTQYF. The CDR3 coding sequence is TGCGCCAGCAGCTTTGAGGGGCGGGGCACAGATACGCAGTATTTT.

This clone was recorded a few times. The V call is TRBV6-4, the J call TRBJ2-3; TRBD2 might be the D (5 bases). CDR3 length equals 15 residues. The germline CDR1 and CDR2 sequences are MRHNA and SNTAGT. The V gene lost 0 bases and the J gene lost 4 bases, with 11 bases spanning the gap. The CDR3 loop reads CASSDSAGGADTQYF. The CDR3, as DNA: TGTGCCAGCAGTGACTCAGCAGGAGGTGCAGATACGCAGTATTTT.

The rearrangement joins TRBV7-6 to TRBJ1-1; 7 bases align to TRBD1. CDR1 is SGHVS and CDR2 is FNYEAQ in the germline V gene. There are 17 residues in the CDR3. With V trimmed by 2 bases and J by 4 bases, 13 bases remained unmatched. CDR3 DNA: TGTGCCAGCAGCTTATCCGGGGAGGGGGCGCCGGGCACTGAAGCTTTCTTT. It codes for CASSLSGEGAPGTEAFF.

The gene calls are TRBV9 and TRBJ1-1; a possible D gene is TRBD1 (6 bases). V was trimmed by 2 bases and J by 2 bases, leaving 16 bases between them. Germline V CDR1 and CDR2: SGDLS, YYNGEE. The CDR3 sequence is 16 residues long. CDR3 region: CASSVEGDRRNTEAFF. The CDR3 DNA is TGTGCCAGCAGCGTCGAGGGGGATAGGCGTAACACTGAAGCTTTCTTT.

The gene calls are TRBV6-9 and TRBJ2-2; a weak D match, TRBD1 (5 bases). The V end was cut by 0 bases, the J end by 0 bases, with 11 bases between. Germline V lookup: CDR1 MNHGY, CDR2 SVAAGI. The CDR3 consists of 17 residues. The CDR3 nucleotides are TGTGCCAGCAGTTATTCGGTAGGACACGCGAACACCGGGGAGCTGTTTTTT. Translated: CASSYSVGHANTGELFF.